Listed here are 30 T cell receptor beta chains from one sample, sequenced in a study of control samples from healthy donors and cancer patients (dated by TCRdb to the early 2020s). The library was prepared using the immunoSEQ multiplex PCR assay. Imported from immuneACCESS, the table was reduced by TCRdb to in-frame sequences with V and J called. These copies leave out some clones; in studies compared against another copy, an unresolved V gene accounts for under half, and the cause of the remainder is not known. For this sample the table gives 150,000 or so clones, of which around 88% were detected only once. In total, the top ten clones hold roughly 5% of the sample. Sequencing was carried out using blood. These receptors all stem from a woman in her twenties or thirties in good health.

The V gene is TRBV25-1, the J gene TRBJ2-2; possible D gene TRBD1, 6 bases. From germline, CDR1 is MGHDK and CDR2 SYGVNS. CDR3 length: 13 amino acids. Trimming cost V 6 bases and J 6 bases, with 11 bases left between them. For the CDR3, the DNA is TGTGCCAGCAGACTTCCAGGGGCCGGGGAGCTGTTTTTT. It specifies CASRLPGAGELFF. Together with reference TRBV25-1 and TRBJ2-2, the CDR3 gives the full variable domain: EADIYQTPRYLVIGTGKKITLECSQTMGHDKMYWYQQDPGMELHLIHYSYGVNSTEKGDLSSESTVSRIRTEHFPLTLESARPSHTSQYLCASRLPGAGELFFGEGSRLTVL.

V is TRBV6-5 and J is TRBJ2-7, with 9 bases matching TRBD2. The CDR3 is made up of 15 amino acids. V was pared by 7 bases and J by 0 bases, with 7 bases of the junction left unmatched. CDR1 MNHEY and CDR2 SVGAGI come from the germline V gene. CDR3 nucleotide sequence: TGTGCCAGCAAGTTGCGCGGGAGGGGCTCCTACGAGCAGTACTTC. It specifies CASKLRGRGSYEQYF.

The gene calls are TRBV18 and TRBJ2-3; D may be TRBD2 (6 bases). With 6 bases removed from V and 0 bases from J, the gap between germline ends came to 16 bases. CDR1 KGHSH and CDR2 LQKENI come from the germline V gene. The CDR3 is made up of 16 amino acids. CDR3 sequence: CASSLSRGYSTDTQYF. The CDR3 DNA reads TGTGCCAGCTCCCTATCACGGGGGTATAGCACAGATACGCAGTATTTT.

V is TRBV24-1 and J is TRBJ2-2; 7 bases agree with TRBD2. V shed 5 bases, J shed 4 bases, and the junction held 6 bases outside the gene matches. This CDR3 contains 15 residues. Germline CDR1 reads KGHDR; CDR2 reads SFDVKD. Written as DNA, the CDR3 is TGTGCCACCAGTGGAGGGGCGGGAGTCACCGGGGAGCTGTTTTTT. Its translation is CATSGGAGVTGELFF.

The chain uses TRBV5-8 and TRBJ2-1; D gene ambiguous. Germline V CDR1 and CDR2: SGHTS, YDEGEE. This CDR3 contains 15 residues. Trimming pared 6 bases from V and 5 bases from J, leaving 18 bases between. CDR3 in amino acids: CASTTLTSIHNEQFF. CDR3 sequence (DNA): TGTGCCAGCACCACATTAACCTCGATTCACAATGAGCAGTTCTTC.

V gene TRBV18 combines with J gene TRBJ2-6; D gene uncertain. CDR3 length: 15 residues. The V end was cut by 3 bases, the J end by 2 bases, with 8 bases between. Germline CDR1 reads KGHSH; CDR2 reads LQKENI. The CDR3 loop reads CASSPRPTGANVLTF. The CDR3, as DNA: TGTGCCAGCTCACCGAGACCCACTGGGGCCAACGTCCTGACTTTC. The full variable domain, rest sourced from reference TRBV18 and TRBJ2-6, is NAGVMQNPRHLVRRRGQEARLRCSPMKGHSHVYWYRQLPEEGLKFMVYLQKENIIDESGMPKERFSAEFPKEGPSILRIQQVVRGDSAAYFCASSPRPTGANVLTFGAGSRLTVL.

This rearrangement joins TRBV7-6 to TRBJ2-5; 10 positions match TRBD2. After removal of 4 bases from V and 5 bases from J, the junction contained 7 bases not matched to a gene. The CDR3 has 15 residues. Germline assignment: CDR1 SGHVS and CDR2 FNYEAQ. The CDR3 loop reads CASSSERGGLETQYF. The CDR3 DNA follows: TGTGCCAGCAGCTCCGAGCGGGGGGGTTTGGAGACCCAGTACTTC.

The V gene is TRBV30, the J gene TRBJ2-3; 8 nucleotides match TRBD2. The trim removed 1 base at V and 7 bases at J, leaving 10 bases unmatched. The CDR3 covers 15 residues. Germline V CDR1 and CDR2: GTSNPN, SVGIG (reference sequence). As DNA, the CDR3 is TGTGCCTGGAGTGGGGCTAGCGGGTTCAGGAATACGCAGTATTTT. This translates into CAWSGASGFRNTQYF.

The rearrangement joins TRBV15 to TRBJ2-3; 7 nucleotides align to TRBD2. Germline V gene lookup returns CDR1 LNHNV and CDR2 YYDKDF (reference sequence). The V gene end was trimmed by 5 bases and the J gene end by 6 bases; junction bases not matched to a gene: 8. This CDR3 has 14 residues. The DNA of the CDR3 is TGTGCCACCAGCGGCCTGGCGGGGGACGATACGCAGTATTTT. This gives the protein CATSGLAGDDTQYF.

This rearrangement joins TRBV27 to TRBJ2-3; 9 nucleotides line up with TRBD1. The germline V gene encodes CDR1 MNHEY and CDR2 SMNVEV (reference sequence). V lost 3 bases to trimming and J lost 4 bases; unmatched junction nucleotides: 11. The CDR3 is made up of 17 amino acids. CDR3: CASSLGTQGAAADTQYF. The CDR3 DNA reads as TGTGCCAGCAGTTTGGGGACACAGGGGGCGGCCGCAGATACGCAGTATTTT.

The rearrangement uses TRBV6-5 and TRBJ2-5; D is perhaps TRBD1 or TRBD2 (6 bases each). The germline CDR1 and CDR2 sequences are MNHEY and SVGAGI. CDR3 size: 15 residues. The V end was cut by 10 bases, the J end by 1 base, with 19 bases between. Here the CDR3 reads CATRRGDTLQETQYF. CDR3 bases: TGTGCCACCCGAAGGGGGGATACGCTCCAAGAGACCCAGTACTTC.

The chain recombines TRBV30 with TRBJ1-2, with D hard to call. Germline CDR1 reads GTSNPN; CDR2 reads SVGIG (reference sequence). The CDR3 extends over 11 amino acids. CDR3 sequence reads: CASLAARGYTF. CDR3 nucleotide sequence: TGTGCTTCTCTCGCGGCCCGCGGCTACACCTTC.

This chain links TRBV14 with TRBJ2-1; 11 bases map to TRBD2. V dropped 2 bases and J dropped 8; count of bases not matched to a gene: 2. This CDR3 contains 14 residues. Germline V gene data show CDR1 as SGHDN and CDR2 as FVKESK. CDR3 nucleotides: TGTGCCAGCAGCCAACTAGCGGGGGGCCATGAGCAGTTCTTC. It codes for CASSQLAGGHEQFF.

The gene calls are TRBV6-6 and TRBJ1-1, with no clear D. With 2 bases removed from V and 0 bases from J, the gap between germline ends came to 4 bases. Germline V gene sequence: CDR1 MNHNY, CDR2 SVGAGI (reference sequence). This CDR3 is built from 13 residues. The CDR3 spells CASSYEVNTEAFF. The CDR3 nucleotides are TGTGCCAGCAGTTACGAGGTGAACACTGAAGCTTTCTTT.

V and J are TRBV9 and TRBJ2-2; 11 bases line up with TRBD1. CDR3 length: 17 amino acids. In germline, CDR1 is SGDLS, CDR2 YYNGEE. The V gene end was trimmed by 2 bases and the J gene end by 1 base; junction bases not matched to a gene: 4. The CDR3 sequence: CASSVGTGGLNTGELFF. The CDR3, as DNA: TGTGCCAGCAGCGTCGGGACAGGGGGACTGAACACCGGGGAGCTGTTTTTT.

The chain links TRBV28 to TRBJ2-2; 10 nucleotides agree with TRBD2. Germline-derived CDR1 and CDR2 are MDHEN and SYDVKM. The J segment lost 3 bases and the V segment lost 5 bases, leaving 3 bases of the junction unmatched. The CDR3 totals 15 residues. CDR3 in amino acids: CASSPSGGDTGELFF. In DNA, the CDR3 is TGTGCCAGCAGTCCTAGCGGGGGCGACACCGGGGAGCTGTTTTTT.

This CDR3 is CASSEVWGDYGYTF. Written as DNA, the CDR3 is TGTGCCAGCAGTGAAGTATGGGGGGACTATGGCTACACCTTC. This chain connects TRBV6-1 to TRBJ1-2, with D tentatively TRBD1 (5 bases). This CDR3 is built from 14 residues. Trimming removed 1 base at V and 3 bases at J, with 9 bases between. Germline V gene sequence: CDR1 MNHNS, CDR2 SASEGT.

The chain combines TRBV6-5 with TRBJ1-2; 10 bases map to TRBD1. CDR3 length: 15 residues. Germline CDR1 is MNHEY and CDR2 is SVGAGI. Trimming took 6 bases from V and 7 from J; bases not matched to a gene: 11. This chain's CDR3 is CASSSTDRGSGGYTF. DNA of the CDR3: TGTGCCAGCAGCTCCACGGACAGGGGGTCGGGTGGCTACACCTTC.

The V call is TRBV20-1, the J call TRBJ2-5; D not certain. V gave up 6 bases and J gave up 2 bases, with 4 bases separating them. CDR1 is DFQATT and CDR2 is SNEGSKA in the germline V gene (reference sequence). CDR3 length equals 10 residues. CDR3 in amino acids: CSARQETQYF. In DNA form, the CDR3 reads TGCAGTGCCAGACAAGAGACCCAGTACTTC.

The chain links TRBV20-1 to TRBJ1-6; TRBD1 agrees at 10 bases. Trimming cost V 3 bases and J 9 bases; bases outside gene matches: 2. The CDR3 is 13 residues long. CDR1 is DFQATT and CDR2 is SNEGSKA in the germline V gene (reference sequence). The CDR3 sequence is CSASGQGGSPLHF. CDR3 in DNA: TGCAGTGCTAGTGGACAGGGGGGTTCACCCCTCCACTTT.

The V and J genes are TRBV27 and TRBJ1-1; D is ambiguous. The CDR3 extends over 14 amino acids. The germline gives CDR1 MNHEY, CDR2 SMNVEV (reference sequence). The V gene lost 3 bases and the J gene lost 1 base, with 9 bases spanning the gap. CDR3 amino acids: CASSFYPSNTEAFF. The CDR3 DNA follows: TGTGCCAGCAGTTTCTACCCCTCGAACACTGAAGCTTTCTTT.

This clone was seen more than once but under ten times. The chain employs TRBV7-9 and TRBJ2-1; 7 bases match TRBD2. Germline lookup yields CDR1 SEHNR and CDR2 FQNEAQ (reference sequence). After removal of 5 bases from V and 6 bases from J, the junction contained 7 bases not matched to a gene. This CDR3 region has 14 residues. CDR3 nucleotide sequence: TGTGCCAGCAGCCCCAACGCGGGGGTCAATGAGCAGTTCTTC. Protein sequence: CASSPNAGVNEQFF. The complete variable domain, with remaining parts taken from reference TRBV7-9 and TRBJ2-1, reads DTGVSQNPRHKITKRGQNVTFRCDPISEHNRLYWYRQTLGQGPEFLTYFQNEAQLEKSRLLSDRFSAERPKGSFSTLEIQRTEQGDSAMYLCASSPNAGVNEQFFGPGTRLTVL.

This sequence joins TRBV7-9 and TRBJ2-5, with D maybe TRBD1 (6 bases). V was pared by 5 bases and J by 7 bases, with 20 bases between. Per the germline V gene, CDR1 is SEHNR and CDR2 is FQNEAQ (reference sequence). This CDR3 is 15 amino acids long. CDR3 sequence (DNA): TGTGCCAGCAGCCCTCAGACAGGTGGGCCGGGGACCCAGTACTTC. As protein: CASSPQTGGPGTQYF.

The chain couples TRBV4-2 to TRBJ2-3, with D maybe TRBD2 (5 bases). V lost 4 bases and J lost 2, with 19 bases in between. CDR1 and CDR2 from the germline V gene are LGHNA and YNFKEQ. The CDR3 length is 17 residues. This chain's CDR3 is CASSRTGPRTHTDTQYF. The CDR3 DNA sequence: TGTGCCAGCAGCCGTACCGGTCCGCGGACTCACACAGATACGCAGTATTTT.

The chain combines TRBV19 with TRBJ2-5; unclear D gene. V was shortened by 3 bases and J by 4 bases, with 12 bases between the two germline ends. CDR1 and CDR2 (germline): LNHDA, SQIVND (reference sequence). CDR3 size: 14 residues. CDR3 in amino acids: CASSIGRIGETQYF. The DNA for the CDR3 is TGTGCCAGTAGTATCGGCAGGATCGGAGAGACCCAGTACTTC.

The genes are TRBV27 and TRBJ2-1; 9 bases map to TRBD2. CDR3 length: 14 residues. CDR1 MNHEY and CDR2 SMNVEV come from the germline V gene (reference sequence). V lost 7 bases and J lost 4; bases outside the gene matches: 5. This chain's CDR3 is CASTIAGAYNEQFF. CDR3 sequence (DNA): TGTGCCAGCACGATAGCGGGAGCGTACAATGAGCAGTTCTTC.

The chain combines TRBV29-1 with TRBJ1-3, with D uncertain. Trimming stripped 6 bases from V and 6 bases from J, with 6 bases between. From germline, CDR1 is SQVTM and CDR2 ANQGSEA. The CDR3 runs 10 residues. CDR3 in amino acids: CSVIENTIYF. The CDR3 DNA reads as TGCAGCGTGATAGAAAACACCATATATTTT.

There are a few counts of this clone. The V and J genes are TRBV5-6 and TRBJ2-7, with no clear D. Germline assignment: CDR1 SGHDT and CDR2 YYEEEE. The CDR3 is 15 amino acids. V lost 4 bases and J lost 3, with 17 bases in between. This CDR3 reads CASSALAQLFYEQYV. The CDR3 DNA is TGTGCCAGCAGCGCGTTGGCGCAGCTATTCTACGAGCAGTACGTC.

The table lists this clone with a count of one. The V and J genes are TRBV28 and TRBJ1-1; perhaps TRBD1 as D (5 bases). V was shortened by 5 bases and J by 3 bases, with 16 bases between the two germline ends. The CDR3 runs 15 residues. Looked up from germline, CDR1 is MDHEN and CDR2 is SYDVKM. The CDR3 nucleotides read TGTGCCAGCAGTCCATGGGGGGAAGGGTACACTGAAGCTTTCTTT. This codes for CASSPWGEGYTEAFF.

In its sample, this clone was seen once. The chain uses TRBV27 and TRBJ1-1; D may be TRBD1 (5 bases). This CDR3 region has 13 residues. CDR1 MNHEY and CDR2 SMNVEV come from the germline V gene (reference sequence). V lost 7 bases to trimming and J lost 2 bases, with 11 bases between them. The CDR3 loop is CASNRGHNTEAFF. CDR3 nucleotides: TGTGCCAGCAACCGGGGCCATAACACTGAAGCTTTCTTT.